The sequence of this TCR beta chain was determined in a study of T cells in narcolepsy. General study points: Comparing one patient's CSF and blood CD4+ clonotypes highlighted HCRT- and TRIB2-specific autoreactive clonotypes.

The method was immunoSEQ multiplex PCR; TCRdb's version includes in-frame clones alone and lacks a portion of them. The sample yields some 23,000 clones, almost 85% seen once. Note on this clone: What it recognizes is unknown.

Germline CDR1 SGHAT, CDR2 FQNNGV. The junction had 6 bases not matched to a gene; V was cut back by 0 bases and J by 8 bases. The CDR3 contains 14 residues. This clonotype was obtained from a human donor with narcolepsy. V usage is TRBV11-2 and J usage is TRBJ2-5; the match to TRBD1 covers 7 bases. Sequencing used CD45RA- memory CD4+ T cells from PBMCs. In DNA form, the CDR3 reads TGTGCCAGCAGCTTAGACTGGCAGGGGGTTACCCAGTACTTC. It encodes CASSLDWQGVTQYF.